The 29 T cell receptor beta chains in this list originate from one sample, sequenced in a study of T cells in Graves' hyperthyroidism and ophthalmopathy. TCR beta CDR3 regions were amplified from RNA. HTBI primers were used for first-round RT-PCR of the TCR CDR3. MiXCR, applied by TCRdb to the multiplex PCR reads, yields one record per CDR3 protein. The sample has about 200,000 distinct CDR3 sequences; around 17% are singletons. The sample was blood. The receptors derive from a middle-aged man with Graves' hyperthyroidism.

In its sample, this clonotype was seen many times. The rearrangement uses TRBV9 and TRBJ2-3; no reliable D call. The V and J ends lost 2 bases and 1 base respectively, with 8 bases between them. Germline loops: CDR1 SGDLS, CDR2 YYNGEE. CDR3 length equals 14 residues. The CDR3 here is CASSVEYGTDTQYF. In DNA form, the CDR3 reads TGTGCCAGCAGCGTGGAGTACGGCACAGATACGCAGTATTTT.

This clonotype came up many times. The chain's CDR3 is CASSQDPGTNEKLFF. CDR3 nucleotides: TGCGCCAGCAGCCAGGACCCGGGAACTAATGAAAAACTGTTTTTT. The rearrangement links TRBV5-1 to TRBJ1-4, with no clear D. This CDR3 has 15 residues. Germline values: CDR1 SGHRS, CDR2 YFSETQ. The V end lost 4 bases, the J end lost 1 base, and 11 bases lay between the germline ends.

The V gene is TRBV11-3, the J gene TRBJ1-1; D is uncertain. Germline-derived CDR1 and CDR2 are SGHNT and YENEEA. Trimming took 2 bases from V and 2 from J, leaving 6 bases between them. This CDR3 has 13 amino acids. The CDR3 DNA reads as TGTGCCAGCAGCTTACGGATAAACACTGAAGCTTTCTTT. Protein: CASSLRINTEAFF. The complete variable domain, with remaining parts taken from reference TRBV11-3 and TRBJ1-1, reads EAGVVQSPRYKIIEKKQPVAFWCNPISGHNTLYWYLQNLGQGPELLIRYENEEAVDDSQLPKDRFSAERLKGVDSTLKIQPAELGDSAVYLCASSLRINTEAFFGQGTRLTVV.

The chain couples TRBV20-1 to TRBJ1-1, with D maybe TRBD1 (5 bases). The CDR3 contains 16 residues. Trimming took off 2 bases at V and 8 bases at J, with 24 bases between the two ends. Germline lookup yields CDR1 DFQATT and CDR2 SNEGSKA (reference sequence). CDR3 nucleotide sequence: TGCAGTGCTAGAAGGCCGGCGGGGGGTGGAGCAGCCGAAGCTTTCTTT. This encodes CSARRPAGGGAAEAFF.

This clonotype appeared a few times. In DNA, the CDR3 is TGTGCCATCAGTGTAGAGGGCAGGGAAAACAAAAACATTCAGTACTTC. This sequence encodes CAISVEGRENKNIQYF. This chain connects TRBV10-3 to TRBJ2-4; tentatively, D is TRBD1 or TRBD2 (5 bases each). CDR3 size: 16 residues. V dropped 4 bases and J dropped 3 bases, with 16 bases sitting between them. From germline, CDR1 is ENHRY and CDR2 SYGVKD.

This clonotype was picked up many times. The rearrangement joins TRBV18 to TRBJ2-7; possibly TRBD1 for D (6 bases). Between the trimmed V and J ends, which lost 4 bases and 2 bases, there was a span of 12 bases. The CDR3 consists of 14 residues. From germline, CDR1 is KGHSH and CDR2 LQKENI. The CDR3 DNA reads as TGTGCCAGCTCACGGGACACCGTGGCCTACGAGCAGTACTTC. Its protein is CASSRDTVAYEQYF.

This clonotype came up a few times. The rearrangement uses TRBV14 and TRBJ2-1, with 8 nucleotides matching TRBD2. Germline V lookup: CDR1 SGHDN, CDR2 FVKESK. This CDR3 contains 15 residues. The trim removed 6 bases at V and 8 bases at J, leaving 12 bases unmatched. DNA of the CDR3: TGTGCCAGCAGGCCCTGGGGCGGGGGGAGCGATGAGCAGTTCTTC. Residues: CASRPWGGGSDEQFF.

This clonotype occurred many times. The chain uses TRBV18 and TRBJ1-1; D not resolved. Germline-derived CDR1 and CDR2 are KGHSH and LQKENI. V lost 2 bases and J 1 base, leaving 8 bases between the germline ends. The CDR3 is 14 amino acids. CDR3 sequence (DNA): TGTGCCAGCTCACCAGGGCAGGCGAACACTGAAGCTTTCTTT. Translating gives CASSPGQANTEAFF.

V and J are TRBV12-3 or TRBV12-4 and TRBJ2-5; 8 positions agree with TRBD1. The CDR3 is 13 residues long. With V trimmed by 4 bases and J by 5 bases, 3 bases remained unmatched. The CDR3 region is CASSSWTGETQYF. For the CDR3, the DNA is TGTGCCAGCAGTTCATGGACAGGGGAGACCCAGTACTTC.

This clonotype was seen at least ten times. The chain carries TRBV18 and TRBJ2-2; D unclear. The CDR3 spans 13 residues. V shed 2 bases and J shed 7 bases, with 8 bases lying between them. The germline V gene has CDR1 KGHSH and CDR2 LQKENI. The CDR3 protein is CASSPTWFGELFF. The CDR3 DNA reads as TGTGCCAGCTCACCAACTTGGTTCGGGGAGCTGTTTTTT.

This clonotype has at least ten counts. The J gene is TRBJ1-5, the V gene TRBV7-2, with D unresolved. V shed 2 bases and J shed 7 bases, with 9 bases lying between them. The length of the CDR3 is 13 residues. Per germline, CDR1 SGHTA and CDR2 FQGNSA. CDR3 residues: CASSLMVSQPQHF. For the CDR3, the DNA is TGTGCCAGCAGCTTAATGGTGTCGCAGCCCCAGCATTTT. The whole variable domain, filled in from reference TRBV7-2 and TRBJ1-5, reads GAGVSQSPSNKVTEKGKDVELRCDPISGHTALYWYRQSLGQGLEFLIYFQGNSAPDKSGLPSDRFSAERTGGSVSTLTIQRTQQEDSAVYLCASSLMVSQPQHFGDGTRLSIL.

This clonotype was counted between two and nine times. This chain connects TRBV2 to TRBJ1-6; 9 nucleotides agree with TRBD1. Germline CDR1 reads SNHLY; CDR2 reads FYNNEI. Trimming removed 7 bases from V and 7 bases from J; junction bases left unmatched: 2. The CDR3 extends over 13 amino acids. In nucleotides, the CDR3 is TGTGCCAGCACTGGGACAGGGAATTCACCCCTCCACTTT. Encoded protein: CASTGTGNSPLHF.

The table lists this clonotype with many counts. The V gene is TRBV20-1, the J gene TRBJ1-2; a weak D match, TRBD1 (5 bases). CDR3 length: 14 amino acids. The germline V and J ends were trimmed by 1 base and 2 bases, with 11 bases remaining between them. Germline V CDR1 and CDR2: DFQATT, SNEGSKA (reference sequence). The chain's CDR3 is CSARAQGGNYGYTF. CDR3 coding DNA: TGCAGTGCTAGAGCCCAGGGCGGGAACTATGGCTACACCTTC.

This clonotype was counted many times. V usage is TRBV6-6 and J usage is TRBJ1-3; 10 nucleotides line up with TRBD1. V trimming: 2 bases; J trimming: 0 bases; junction bases outside the gene matches: 1. This CDR3 is built from 16 residues. Per the germline V gene, CDR1 is MNHNY and CDR2 is SVGAGI (reference sequence). The DNA for the CDR3 is TGTGCCAGCAGTTACGACAGGGGGCTCTCTGGAAACACCATATATTTT. Translation: CASSYDRGLSGNTIYF.

This clonotype was seen ten or more times. V and J are TRBV11-2 and TRBJ2-1; a possible D gene is TRBD2 (5 bases). Germline V gene sequence: CDR1 SGHAT, CDR2 FQNNGV. This CDR3 is built from 17 residues. Trimming stripped 0 bases from V and 5 bases from J, with 17 bases between. Written as DNA, the CDR3 is TGTGCCAGCAGCTTAGATCAGATTGGTACTAGTCACAATGAGCAGTTCTTC. This codes for CASSLDQIGTSHNEQFF.

The sample holds a few counts of this clonotype. The rearrangement joins TRBV12-3 or TRBV12-4 to TRBJ1-1; D is uncertain. The CDR3 runs 14 residues. The V end was cut by 5 bases, the J end by 3 bases, with 13 bases between. The CDR3 DNA reads TGTGCCAGCAGTCAGGACCCGGGGTACACTGAAGCTTTCTTT. Its protein is CASSQDPGYTEAFF.

This clonotype was seen a handful of times. The chain combines TRBV10-3 with TRBJ1-5, with 7 nucleotides matching TRBD1. J gave up 3 bases and V 10 bases, and 6 bases lay outside the gene matches. Germline V gene data show CDR1 as ENHRY and CDR2 as SYGVKD. The CDR3 is 13 amino acids. The CDR3, as DNA: TGTGCCACTTCCACAGGGGCCAATCAGCCCCAGCATTTT. It encodes CATSTGANQPQHF.

This chain connects TRBV20-1 to TRBJ2-3, with a possible D match to TRBD2 (6 bases). This CDR3 is 15 amino acids long. V dropped 2 bases and J dropped 2 bases, with 14 bases sitting between them. Germline CDR1 DFQATT, CDR2 SNEGSKA (reference sequence). In nucleotides, the CDR3 is TGCAGTGCTAGAAACCCCGCGGGGACCACAGATACGCAGTATTTT. This sequence encodes CSARNPAGTTDTQYF.

In its sample, this clonotype was seen many times. The V gene is TRBV6-2 or TRBV6-3, the J gene TRBJ2-1, with D perhaps TRBD1 or TRBD2 (5 bases each). Germline V gives CDR1 MNHEY, CDR2 SVGEGT. This CDR3 comprises 16 residues. V lost 4 bases to trimming and J lost 1 base, with 14 bases between them. The CDR3 is CASSWWGRVSYNEQFF. CDR3 nucleotides: TGTGCCAGCAGTTGGTGGGGACGAGTATCCTACAATGAGCAGTTCTTC.

This clonotype was detected ten times or more. The CDR3 spells CASSARTGGGGYTF. The CDR3 DNA follows: TGTGCCAGCAGCGCCCGGACGGGCGGTGGTGGCTACACCTTC. This chain joins TRBV3-1 and TRBJ1-2; D remains ambiguous. From germline, CDR1 is LGHDT and CDR2 YNNKEL (reference sequence). V gave up 5 bases and J gave up 7 bases, with 17 bases separating them. The CDR3 contains 14 residues.

The rearrangement uses TRBV28 and TRBJ2-1; TRBD2 aligns across 11 bases. J gave up 2 bases and V 5 bases, and 5 bases lay outside the gene matches. CDR1 and CDR2 from the germline V gene are MDHEN and SYDVKM. This CDR3 contains 16 residues. The CDR3 is CASSGSSGGPYNEQFF. DNA for the CDR3: TGTGCCAGCAGTGGTTCTAGCGGGGGGCCCTACAATGAGCAGTTCTTC.

The chain links TRBV7-2 to TRBJ2-1, with 7 bases aligning to TRBD2. The V and J ends lost 4 bases and 4 bases, in that order; junction bases with no gene match: 10. The CDR3 contains 16 residues. In germline, CDR1 is SGHTA, CDR2 FQGNSA. The CDR3 DNA reads TGTGCCAGCAGCTCTCTACCGAGCGGGATTTACAATGAGCAGTTCTTC. Protein sequence: CASSSLPSGIYNEQFF. Full variable domain (outside the CDR3, taken from reference TRBV7-2 and TRBJ2-1): GAGVSQSPSNKVTEKGKDVELRCDPISGHTALYWYRQSLGQGLEFLIYFQGNSAPDKSGLPSDRFSAERTGGSVSTLTIQRTQQEDSAVYLCASSSLPSGIYNEQFFGPGTRLTVL.

The V and J genes are TRBV4-3 and TRBJ2-2; TRBD2 might be the D (6 bases). Trimming took 4 bases from V and 1 from J, leaving 13 bases between them. The CDR3 extends over 16 amino acids. Germline V CDR1 and CDR2: LGHNA, YSLEER. The DNA for the CDR3 is TGCGCCAGCAGCCGTGGGGAGGCAGGGAACACCGGGGAGCTGTTTTTT. Translating gives CASSRGEAGNTGELFF.

This chain joins TRBV20-1 and TRBJ2-7, with D perhaps TRBD2 (6 bases). Germline CDR1 reads DFQATT; CDR2 reads SNEGSKA (reference sequence). The V and J ends lost 6 bases and 0 bases respectively, with 12 bases between them. This CDR3 is built from 13 residues. In DNA form, the CDR3 reads TGCAGTGCGCGGGGACTTTTCTCCTACGAGCAGTACTTC. Translated: CSARGLFSYEQYF.

J is TRBJ2-3 and V is TRBV7-2, with 13 bases that match TRBD2. This CDR3 is 16 amino acids long. The V gene end was trimmed by 3 bases and the J gene end by 5 bases; junction bases not matched to a gene: 5. Germline-derived CDR1 and CDR2 are SGHTA and FQGNSA. In DNA, the CDR3 is TGTGCCAGCAGCTTCCCACTAGCGGGGGGGCAAGATACGCAGTATTTT. This encodes CASSFPLAGGQDTQYF.

This clonotype was seen many times. This chain connects TRBV6-6 to TRBJ2-3; D may be TRBD2 (7 bases). The CDR3 is made up of 16 amino acids. Germline-derived CDR1 and CDR2 are MNHNY and SVGAGI (reference sequence). The ends were cut back, 2 bases at V and 0 bases at J, with 12 bases in the middle. In DNA, the CDR3 is TGTGCCAGCAGTTACACGGGGGGCCGGAGCACAGATACGCAGTATTTT. It codes for CASSYTGGRSTDTQYF.

This clonotype has a count of ten or more. The gene calls are TRBV6-1 and TRBJ2-1, with TRBD1 identical over 8 bases. The junction had 8 bases not matched to a gene; V was cut back by 3 bases and J by 4 bases. This CDR3 has 16 residues. Per germline, CDR1 MNHNS and CDR2 SASEGT. The CDR3 loop reads CASSDGDRRIYNEQFF. CDR3 in DNA: TGTGCCAGCAGTGACGGGGACAGGAGGATTTACAATGAGCAGTTCTTC.

This clonotype was counted many times. J is TRBJ1-2 and V is TRBV2, with D perhaps matching TRBD1 (6 bases). V was pared by 10 bases and J by 2 bases, with 14 bases between. CDR1 is SNHLY and CDR2 is FYNNEI in the germline V gene. The CDR3 is 13 residues long. The CDR3 here is CAKRSTGNYGYTF. Written as DNA, the CDR3 is TGTGCCAAAAGGTCGACAGGCAACTATGGCTACACCTTC.

DNA of the CDR3: TGTGCCAGCAGCCCATGGGGGGAGAGGGGGGCCAACGTCCTGACTTTC. It is translated as CASSPWGERGANVLTF. This sequence joins TRBV9 and TRBJ2-6; D possibly corresponds to TRBD2 (6 bases). The CDR3 sequence is 16 residues long. The V end lost 4 bases, the J end lost 4 bases, and 15 bases lay between the germline ends. The germline CDR1 and CDR2 sequences are SGDLS and YYNGEE.